This T cell receptor beta chain was sequenced during a study of Tregs in tolerant kidney transplant recipients (dated by TCRdb to the late 2010s). The study in broad terms: The study applied TCRbeta sequencing to find donor-specific regulatory T cells before combined kidney and bone marrow transplantation and then followed those same cells after transplant. The research as a whole found: Donor-specific Treg expansion exceeded global Treg expansion in tolerant patients, suggesting antigen-driven rather than nonspecific expansion. Because the PCR primers were changed over time for some patients, nucleotide-level comparison could not be performed across the samples from those patients. Biological reproducibility was not directly assessed, although technical replication error appeared to be minimal. Expanding Tregs with activated donor B cells appeared to identify the most biologically relevant and donor-specific TCRbeta repertoire. Because only a small number of patients were included, the study had limitations, and the results will need to be validated in larger populations as well as under other immunosuppression protocols.

A word on this clone: This clone's antigen is unknown. Within one base of it there is no much larger clone, and no base qualities were kept.

From cysteine to phenylalanine, the CDR3 is 14 amino acids long. Of the read, only the CDR3 DNA is kept; its 42 bases are in frame from base 1. V loses 0 bases of germline sequence and J loses 5 bases, and the interval between the two ends is 8 bases. The germline V gene encodes CDR1 SGHRS and CDR2 YFSETQ. For TCRbeta CDR3 sequencing, genomic DNA from the sorted cells was extracted using the QIAGEN DNeasy Blood and Tissue Kit. High-throughput TCRbeta CDR3 sequencing, including PCR amplification with bias correction and internal controls, was performed commercially through immunoSEQ. In the source study's methods: A unique productive TCRbeta sequence was defined by the CDR3 nucleotide sequence when primers matched, and otherwise by the CDR3 amino acid sequence together with the Vbeta and Jbeta genes. Sorting error was corrected by removing sequences shared between sorted populations at a frequency ratio of 2:1 or less, and the remaining shared sequences were assigned to the higher population. A sequence counted as donor-reactive if, in CFSE-low cells, the sequence had a frequency of at least 0.01% and was expanded at least 5-fold compared with unstimulated cells. Repertoire divergence was quantified by Jensen-Shannon divergence calculated from the top 100 TCRbeta sequences ranked by frequency. When a sample had multiple sequencing runs, each run was corrected for sorting error separately and the runs were then pooled. TCRdb limited this immuneACCESS table to in-frame rearrangements with V and J called. A share of clones is missing; checked studies link under half to unresolved V genes, and the rest is unexplained. From that table come the V and J calls and clone size; the DNA was used to work out D and trimming. Counted in this sample were roughly 70,000 clones; around 87% of them appeared once. The ten largest clones add up to about 3.8% of the sample.

The label giving this sample's time point can be read as: 6 months after combined kidney and bone marrow transplant. Transplants used related donors with nonmyeloablative bone marrow transplantation; mixed chimerism was transient in the human trials. Thawed PBMCs were FACS-sorted into unstimulated Tregs (CD4+CD25+CD127-), CD4+ non-Tregs (CD4+CD25-), CD4 cells and CD8 cells. 4 combined kidney and bone marrow transplant recipients from the ITN036ST trial were included as patients, and samples were available only from these trial subjects. Healthy control blood was processed to PBMCs by Ficoll density gradient and cryopreserved, and patient PBMCs were collected before and after transplant.

The specimen was CD4+ T cells from blood (PBMCs), collected 6 months after the transplant. The sequence was collected from a human patient who received a combined kidney and bone marrow transplant. A transplant means some T cells may be of graft donor rather than patient origin. The chain joins TRBV5-1 to TRBJ1-4; the D gene lacks a confident call. This receptor carries the CDR3 CASSLVGGNEKLFF. The nucleotide sequence reads TGCGCCAGCAGCTTGGTGGGAGGAAATGAAAAACTGTTTTTT.